The 22 T cell receptor beta chains presented below share a single source sample, sequenced in a study of cytomegalovirus exposure and HLA in healthy donors. Clones were read by immunoSEQ multiplex PCR, and TCRdb kept only the in-frame ones, dropping some. Of some 150,000 clones listed, 85% to 90% were seen once; the top ten hold 2.5% to 4%. The sequenced sample consisted of PBMCs. All receptors come from a woman under 30 in good health and CMV-seropositive.

The CDR3 protein is CASSSGQGGTGNTIYF. CDR3 nucleotide sequence: TGTGCCAGCTCCTCCGGACAGGGGGGCACTGGAAACACCATATATTTT. This chain joins TRBV28 and TRBJ1-3; 10 nucleotides align to TRBD1. The J segment lost 2 bases and the V segment lost 8 bases, leaving 9 bases of the junction unmatched. The CDR3 consists of 16 residues. Germline-derived CDR1 and CDR2 are MDHEN and SYDVKM.

The V and J genes are TRBV5-1 and TRBJ1-2; a possible D gene is TRBD1 (6 bases). Trimming left V 7 bases short and J 2 bases short, with 18 bases between. Germline lookup yields CDR1 SGHRS and CDR2 YFSETQ. This CDR3 is 15 amino acids long. The CDR3 reads CASGRSTGQNYGYTF. DNA for the CDR3: TGCGCCAGCGGCCGTTCCACTGGACAGAACTATGGCTACACCTTC. Complete variable domain (other parts from reference TRBV5-1 and TRBJ1-2): KAGVTQTPRYLIKTRGQQVTLSCSPISGHRSVSWYQQTPGQGLQFLFEYFSETQRNKGNFPGRFSGRQFSNSRSEMNVSTLELGDSALYLCASGRSTGQNYGYTFGSGTRLTVV.

In this sample, this clone turned up once. This CDR3 is also generated by other DNA sequences in the sample. V gene TRBV10-3 combines with J gene TRBJ2-7; D may be TRBD2 (6 bases). The V end lost 10 bases, the J end lost 5 bases, and 15 bases lay between the germline ends. Germline V lookup: CDR1 ENHRY, CDR2 SYGVKD. This CDR3 has 12 residues. CDR3 loop: CATAAGGDEQYF. DNA for the CDR3: TGTGCCACGGCCGCAGGAGGGGACGAGCAGTACTTC.

The chain carries TRBV29-1 and TRBJ1-4, with TRBD1 matching 8 bases. Germline V lookup: CDR1 SQVTM, CDR2 ANQGSEA. The CDR3 is made up of 14 amino acids. The J segment lost 8 bases and the V segment lost 6 bases, leaving 11 bases of the junction unmatched. The CDR3 DNA reads as TGCAGCGTAGGAAGGACAGGGATAGGAGAAAAACTGTTTTTT. It is translated as CSVGRTGIGEKLFF.

The chain employs TRBV25-1 and TRBJ1-1; possible D gene TRBD1, 6 bases. Trimming took 2 bases from V and 2 from J, leaving 12 bases between them. The CDR3 spans 15 residues. Germline V gene sequence: CDR1 MGHDK, CDR2 SYGVNS. The CDR3 here is CASSEVGTTNTEAFF. CDR3 nucleotides: TGTGCCAGCAGTGAAGTGGGGACAACAAACACTGAAGCTTTCTTT.

J is TRBJ2-1 and V is TRBV11-3; 8 positions agree with TRBD2. The CDR3 runs 16 residues. Losses at the gene ends were 4 bases for V and 5 bases for J; bases not matched to a gene: 10. Germline V lookup: CDR1 SGHNT, CDR2 YENEEA. The CDR3 spells CASSYYGTREHNEQFF. CDR3 nucleotides: TGTGCCAGCAGCTATTACGGGACTAGGGAGCACAATGAGCAGTTCTTC.

V gene TRBV30 combines with J gene TRBJ2-3, with TRBD2 as a possible D gene (5 bases). The CDR3 is made up of 17 amino acids. Germline V lookup: CDR1 GTSNPN, CDR2 SVGIG (reference sequence). Trimming took 0 bases from V and 0 from J, leaving 16 bases between them. CDR3 DNA: TGTGCCTGGAGTGTACTAGGTTTCCTTAGAAGCACAGATACGCAGTATTTT. It codes for CAWSVLGFLRSTDTQYF.

The chain couples TRBV23-1 to TRBJ2-3; D ambiguous. TRBV23-1 belongs to the ORF category, with a function that is uncertain. Trimming left V 7 bases short and J 4 bases short, with 12 bases between. This CDR3 is 13 amino acids long. The CDR3 protein is CASIRALADTQYF. CDR3 coding DNA: TGCGCCAGCATTAGAGCTTTGGCAGATACGCAGTATTTT.

The chain combines TRBV19 with TRBJ1-4; D perhaps matches TRBD1 (6 bases). The CDR3 length is 13 residues. V lost 6 bases to trimming and J lost 11 bases, with 16 bases between them. The germline gives CDR1 LNHDA, CDR2 SQIVND (reference sequence). CDR3 sequence (DNA): TGTGCCAGTAGGCCAGGGGACCCCGGGAAACTGTTTTTT. It codes for CASRPGDPGKLFF.

The chain uses TRBV5-4 and TRBJ2-5; 7 bases are shared with TRBD1. The CDR3 consists of 14 residues. Germline V CDR1 and CDR2: SGHNT, YYREEE (reference sequence). V was clipped by 3 bases and J by 0 bases; unmatched bases: 2. In nucleotides, the CDR3 is TGTGCCAGCAGCTCGACAGGGAACCAAGAGACCCAGTACTTC. Protein product: CASSSTGNQETQYF.

This chain connects TRBV6-5 to TRBJ2-7; 13 positions match TRBD2. This CDR3 contains 13 residues. Trimming removed 8 bases from V and 3 bases from J; junction bases left unmatched: 1. CDR1 and CDR2 (germline): MNHEY, SVGAGI. This chain's CDR3 is CASGLAGDYEQYF. In DNA form, the CDR3 reads TGTGCCAGCGGACTAGCGGGAGACTACGAGCAGTACTTC.

The chain couples TRBV6-6 to TRBJ2-2, with TRBD2 as a possible D gene (5 bases). Per germline, CDR1 MNHNY and CDR2 SVGAGI (reference sequence). This CDR3 is built from 16 residues. The V end was cut by 0 bases, the J end by 7 bases, with 15 bases between. CDR3 residues: CASSYSRADLGGELFF. The DNA for the CDR3 is TGTGCCAGCAGTTACTCACGAGCGGACCTCGGCGGGGAGCTGTTTTTT.

This chain links TRBV2 with TRBJ1-5, with D perhaps matching TRBD1 (5 bases). V was shortened by 5 bases and J by 2 bases, with 13 bases between the two germline ends. This CDR3 contains 15 residues. Germline lookup yields CDR1 SNHLY and CDR2 FYNNEI. The CDR3 loop is CASSQGFTGNQPQHF. The DNA of the CDR3 is TGTGCCAGCAGTCAGGGTTTTACCGGCAATCAGCCCCAGCATTTT. Based on the CDR3 plus reference TRBV2 and TRBJ1-5, the full variable domain is EPEVTQTPSHQVTQMGQEVILRCVPISNHLYFYWYRQILGQKVEFLVSFYNNEISEKSEIFDDQFSVERPDGSNFTLKIRSTKLEDSAMYFCASSQGFTGNQPQHFGDGTRLSIL.

V is TRBV4-3 and J is TRBJ2-1; TRBD2 agrees at 8 bases. CDR3 size: 16 residues. Trimming removed 0 bases from V and 9 bases from J; junction bases left unmatched: 10. The germline V gene encodes CDR1 LGHNA and CDR2 YSLEER. The CDR3: CASSQEPPGGGGEQFF. CDR3 DNA: TGCGCCAGCAGCCAAGAACCCCCGGGAGGGGGGGGTGAGCAGTTCTTC.

V and J are TRBV27 and TRBJ2-1; 13 bases agree with TRBD2. V lost 5 bases to trimming and J lost 9 bases; unmatched junction nucleotides: 7. This CDR3 contains 15 residues. Germline V gene sequence: CDR1 MNHEY, CDR2 SMNVEV (reference sequence). CDR3 protein: CASSMGLAGRGEQFF. CDR3 coding DNA: TGTGCCAGCAGTATGGGACTAGCGGGACGGGGTGAGCAGTTCTTC.

This chain connects TRBV15 to TRBJ1-2, with TRBD1 matching over 8 bases. From germline, CDR1 is LNHNV and CDR2 YYDKDF (reference sequence). The J segment lost 2 bases and the V segment lost 6 bases, leaving 5 bases of the junction unmatched. The CDR3 covers 14 residues. The chain's CDR3 is CATSHRDRNYGYTF. The DNA for the CDR3 is TGTGCCACCAGTCACCGGGACAGGAACTATGGCTACACCTTC.

The chain employs TRBV19 and TRBJ1-4; 11 nucleotides agree with TRBD1. The junction had 3 bases not matched to a gene; V was cut back by 7 bases and J by 8 bases. The germline V gene encodes CDR1 LNHDA and CDR2 SQIVND (reference sequence). The CDR3 spans 13 residues. CDR3 nucleotide sequence: TGTGCCAGTACGGGACAGGGGGACGAAAAACTGTTTTTT. Translating it yields CASTGQGDEKLFF. Looking up the rest from reference TRBV19 and TRBJ1-4 gives the full variable domain: DGGITQSPKYLFRKEGQNVTLSCEQNLNHDAMYWYRQDPGQGLRLIYYSQIVNDFQKGDIAEGYSVSREKKESFPLTVTSAQKNPTAFYLCASTGQGDEKLFFGSGTQLSVL.

The chain couples TRBV11-3 to TRBJ2-7; D is ambiguous. Germline CDR1 reads SGHNT; CDR2 reads YENEEA. Trimming cost V 5 bases and J 0 bases, with 20 bases left between them. The CDR3 sequence is 17 residues long. The CDR3 reads CASSPLGVGFSSYEQYF. The CDR3 region has the DNA TGTGCCAGCAGCCCATTAGGAGTCGGTTTCAGCTCCTACGAGCAGTACTTC.

The CDR3 nucleotides are TGTGCCAGCAGCTCGAAGGGGGCCTACGAGCAGTACTTC. Amino acids: CASSSKGAYEQYF. The gene calls are TRBV11-2 and TRBJ2-7, with D possibly TRBD1 on 6 matching bases. Trimming removed 4 bases at V and 2 bases at J, with 9 bases between. CDR1 SGHAT and CDR2 FQNNGV come from the germline V gene. The CDR3 is 13 amino acids.

The chain carries TRBV7-9 and TRBJ2-1; D is undetermined. The germline V and J ends were trimmed by 5 bases and 9 bases, with 14 bases remaining between them. The CDR3 is made up of 13 amino acids. The germline CDR1 and CDR2 sequences are SEHNR and FQNEAQ (reference sequence). CDR3 DNA sequence: TGTGCCAGCAGCGGGCTTCCGTACGGTGAGCAGTTCTTC. Amino acids: CASSGLPYGEQFF.

The chain is built from TRBV11-2 and TRBJ1-2; TRBD1 is a possible D gene (5 bases). V dropped 1 base and J dropped 3 bases, with 12 bases sitting between them. The V gene's germline CDR1 is SGHAT and CDR2 FQNNGV. This CDR3 is 15 amino acids long. CDR3 residues: CASSLGGTGDYGYTF. As DNA, the CDR3 is TGTGCCAGCAGCTTAGGTGGTACAGGCGACTATGGCTACACCTTC.

V is TRBV20-1 and J is TRBJ2-7; no clear D. Per germline, CDR1 DFQATT and CDR2 SNEGSKA (reference sequence). The CDR3 extends over 11 amino acids. Between the trimmed V and J ends, which lost 7 bases and 6 bases, there was a span of 13 bases. The CDR3: CSGQLAFEQYF. In DNA, the CDR3 is TGCAGTGGCCAACTTGCCTTCGAGCAGTACTTC.